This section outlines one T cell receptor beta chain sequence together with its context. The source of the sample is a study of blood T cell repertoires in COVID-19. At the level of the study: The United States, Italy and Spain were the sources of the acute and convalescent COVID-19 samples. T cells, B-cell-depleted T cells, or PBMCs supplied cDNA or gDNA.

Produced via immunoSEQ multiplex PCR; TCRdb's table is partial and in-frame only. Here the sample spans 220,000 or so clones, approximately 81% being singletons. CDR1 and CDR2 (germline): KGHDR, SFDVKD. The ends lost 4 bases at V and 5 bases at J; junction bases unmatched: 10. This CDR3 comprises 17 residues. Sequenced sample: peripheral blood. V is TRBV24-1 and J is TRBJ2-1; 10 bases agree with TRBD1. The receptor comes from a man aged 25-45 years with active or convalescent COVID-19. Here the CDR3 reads CATSESTPGQGHNEQFF. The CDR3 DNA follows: TGTGCCACCAGTGAATCGACTCCGGGACAGGGGCACAATGAGCAGTTCTTC.